Reported below is one T cell receptor (beta chain). The entry originates in a study of T cells after posttransplantation cyclophosphamide. TCRdb's copy holds only in-frame clones and misses some; the assay was immunoSEQ multiplex PCR. The sample includes around 3,300 clones, about 95% seen only once; the top ten take approximately 1.2%. V shed 4 bases and J 6 bases; nucleotides not matched to a gene: 5. There are 14 residues in the CDR3. The V gene's germline CDR1 is MGHDK and CDR2 SYGVNS. This rearrangement joins TRBV25-1 to TRBJ2-3; 9 positions agree with TRBD2. The sample comprised naive CD8+ T cells sorted from PBMCs. The sequence was obtained from a woman aged 45-60 years in good health and a related stem cell transplant donor. The CDR3 nucleotides read TGTGCCAGCAGTGGGGGACTAGCTGCGGATACGCAGTATTTT. Residues: CASSGGLAADTQYF.